A selection of T cell receptor beta chains follows, all from one sample in a study of T cell repertoires in cytomegalovirus infection. TCRdb recomputed calls from the reads with MiXCR, one row per CDR3 protein. The data show around 94,000 distinct CDR3 sequences, approximately 15% seen once. Sequencing was performed on PBMCs. These receptors all stem from a human donor in good health (CMV status not recorded). Some clones in this sample may be carry-over from other donors' samples. CDR3s include the opening cysteine and the closing phenylalanine or tryptophan. A D gene is named only where the DNA matches it firmly. Part of the rows lack a size; the others show once, few, many or a class for expanded clones.

TRBV4-1	-	TRBJ2-1	TRBD2	CASSRGGLAGGKYNEQLF	TGCGCCAGCAGCCGTGGCGGGCTAGCGGGGGGCAAATACAATGAGCAGCTCTTC
TRBV12-3/TRBV12-4	many	TRBJ1-2	-	CASSMRGGAYGYTF	TGTGCCAGCAGCATGAGGGGAGGGGCCTATGGCTACACCTTC
TRBV7-2	many	TRBJ1-5	-	CASSLVGRGVDQPQHF	TGTGCCAGCAGCTTAGTGGGCAGGGGAGTTGATCAGCCCCAGCATTTT
TRBV7-2	many	TRBJ2-1	-	CASSLVQLGEQFF	TGTGCCAGCAGCTTAGTTCAACTGGGTGAGCAGTTCTTC
TRBV7-7	many	TRBJ2-5	TRBD1	CASSAGQGETQYF	TGTGCTAGCAGCGCCGGACAGGGAGAGACCCAGTACTTC
TRBV7-2	few	TRBJ2-2	TRBD2	CASSLLAGGPLTGELFF	TGTGCCAGCAGCTTACTAGCGGGGGGGCCTCTTACCGGGGAGCTGTTTTTT
TRBV7-2	many	TRBJ1-6	-	CASSLVVSGLHF	TGTGCCAGCAGCCTAGTCGTTTCGGGCCTCCACTTT
TRBV7-2	-	TRBJ1-1	-	CASSLVGYRVNTEAFF	TGTGCCAGCAGCTTAGTAGGGTACAGGGTGAACACTGAAGCTTTCTTT
TRBV2	many	TRBJ2-1	TRBD2	CASTEGLAGGDEQFF	TGTGCCAGCACCGAGGGGCTAGCGGGGGGTGATGAGCAGTTCTTC
TRBV7-6	many	TRBJ2-7	-	CASSLEGAGPYEQYF	TGTGCCAGCAGCTTAGAGGGGGCGGGACCCTACGAGCAGTACTTC
TRBV7-3	-	TRBJ1-6	-	CASSFDGLGPLHF	TGTGCCAGCAGCTTCGACGGCCTGGGTCCCCTCCACTTT
TRBV7-2	many	TRBJ2-1	TRBD2	CASRPQLAGSSYNEQFF	TGTGCCAGCAGGCCCCAACTAGCGGGGTCCTCCTACAATGAGCAGTTCTTC
TRBV14	-	TRBJ1-6	-	CASSQDSEGAGEHSLLDF	TGTGCCAGCAGCCAAGACTCAGAAGGGGCAGGAGAACATTCCTTACTCGACTTT
TRBV28	few	TRBJ2-7	-	CASSPHSSTSEQYF	TGTGCCAGCAGTCCGCATAGTTCCACCTCCGAGCAGTACTTC
TRBV28	many	TRBJ1-3	-	CASSQGGSGNTIYF	TGTGCCAGCAGCCAAGGGGGCTCTGGAAACACCATATATTTT
TRBV7-2	many	TRBJ2-7	TRBD2	CASSASSGANYEQYF	TGTGCCAGCAGCGCTTCTAGCGGGGCGAACTACGAGCAGTACTTC
TRBV5-1	many	TRBJ2-7	-	CASSLMTGYEQYF	TGCGCCAGCAGCTTGATGACAGGTTACGAGCAGTACTTC
TRBV7-2	many	TRBJ2-4	-	CASSTDSSKNIQYF	TGTGCCAGCAGCACTGACAGCTCCAAAAACATTCAGTACTTC
TRBV19	few	TRBJ1-2	-	CASRGSQLYGYTF	TGTGCCAGTAGGGGATCCCAACTCTATGGCTACACCTTC
TRBV28	few	TRBJ1-1	-	CASSPTQGRTEAFF	TGTGCCAGCAGCCCAACCCAGGGAAGGACTGAAGCTTTCTTT
TRBV6-1	few	TRBJ2-7	TRBD2	CASSRMASGEQYF	TGTGCCAGCAGTCGGATGGCTAGCGGCGAGCAGTACTTC
TRBV11-2	many	TRBJ1-6	TRBD1	CASSFSGQDNSPLHF	TGTGCCAGCAGCTTCTCTGGACAGGATAATTCACCCCTCCACTTT
TRBV6-4	many	TRBJ1-5	-	CASSPQANQPQHF	TGTGCCAGCAGTCCTCAGGCTAATCAGCCCCAGCATTTT
TRBV7-9	few	TRBJ2-6	TRBD1	CASSSLTGVFSGANVLTF	TGTGCCAGCAGCTCACTGACAGGGGTCTTCTCTGGGGCCAACGTCCTGACTTTC
TRBV4-2	-	TRBJ2-3	TRBD1	CASSQDRGTGSSDTQYF	TGTGCCAGCAGCCAAGATAGGGGGACAGGGAGTTCAGATACGCAGTATTTT
TRBV7-2	many	TRBJ1-5	TRBD1	CASSLRDSGQPQHF	TGTGCCAGCAGCTTAAGGGACAGCGGGCAGCCCCAGCATTTT
TRBV7-2	many	TRBJ2-3	-	CASSSFGARVGDTQYF	TGTGCCAGCAGCTCCTTCGGGGCCAGGGTGGGAGATACGCAGTATTTT
TRBV27	few	TRBJ1-5	-	CASIVQPQHF	TGTGCCAGCATTGTCCAGCCCCAGCATTTT
TRBV18	-	TRBJ2-6	TRBD1	CASSDRAGANVLTF	TGTGCCAGCTCCGACAGGGCCGGGGCCAACGTCCTGACTTTC
TRBV4-2	-	TRBJ1-1	-	CASRGIGTRNTEAFF	TGTGCCAGCAGAGGTATCGGGACCAGGAACACTGAAGCTTTCTTT
TRBV5-4	-	TRBJ2-3	TRBD1	CASSIAGQGADTQYF	TGTGCCAGCAGCATTGCGGGACAGGGTGCAGATACGCAGTATTTT
TRBV12-3/TRBV12-4	-	TRBJ2-3	TRBD2	CASSPTSGVTDTQYF	TGTGCCAGCAGCCCGACTAGCGGGGTGACAGATACGCAGTATTTT
TRBV29-1	-	TRBJ1-1	TRBD1	CSLIQGARSTEAFF	TGCAGCCTAATCCAGGGGGCGCGGAGCACTGAAGCTTTCTTT
TRBV12-3/TRBV12-4	-	TRBJ1-4	-	CASSTPRGGGEKLFF	TGTGCCAGCAGTACCCCCCGGGGAGGAGGTGAAAAACTGTTTTTT
TRBV5-4	-	TRBJ1-1	-	CASSLAWESTEAFF	TGTGCCAGCAGCTTGGCGTGGGAGTCCACTGAAGCTTTCTTT